Presented here are 9 T cell receptor beta chains from one specimen sequenced in a study of blood T cell repertoires in COVID-19. The assay was immunoSEQ multiplex PCR, and TCRdb's table has in-frame clones only and misses some. Here the sample spans under 85,000 clones, roughly three quarters being singletons. The sample consisted of peripheral blood. These receptors were collected from a man at least 80 years old with acute or convalescent COVID-19.

The chain employs TRBV2 and TRBJ2-5; D is unclear. This CDR3 spans 13 amino acids. V was clipped by 7 bases and J by 5 bases, with 14 bases between them. Germline assignment: CDR1 SNHLY and CDR2 FYNNEI. The CDR3 protein is CASTRNRRETQYF. The CDR3 DNA reads as TGTGCCAGCACCCGTAACAGAAGGGAGACCCAGTACTTC.

The chain recombines TRBV3-1 (or the pseudogene TRBV3-2) with TRBJ1-1; no definite D call. The CDR3 is 11 residues long. CDR1 and CDR2 (germline): LGHDT, YNNKEL (reference sequence). The ends were cut back, 4 bases at V and 7 bases at J, with 7 bases in the middle. The CDR3, as DNA: TGTGCCAGCAGCCCGGGAGGTGAAGCTTTCTTT. As protein: CASSPGGEAFF.

This chain uses TRBV28 with TRBJ1-1; unclear D gene. The length of the CDR3 is 15 residues. Trimming stripped 2 bases from V and 2 bases from J, with 12 bases between. Germline CDR1 reads MDHEN; CDR2 reads SYDVKM. CDR3 in DNA: TGTGCCAGCAGTTTAAATCCCCAGGATAACACTGAAGCTTTCTTT. It is translated as CASSLNPQDNTEAFF.

The rearrangement joins TRBV20-1 to TRBJ1-2; maybe TRBD1 (5 bases). This CDR3 has 13 amino acids. The V gene's germline CDR1 is DFQATT and CDR2 SNEGSKA (reference sequence). Trimming pared 3 bases from V and 5 bases from J, leaving 13 bases between. The CDR3 DNA follows: TGCAGTGCTAGTCGTAGGGGCCAATATGGCTACACCTTC. It encodes CSASRRGQYGYTF.

The chain's CDR3 is CASHPYQGPWETQYF. The CDR3 region has the DNA TGTGCCAGTCACCCCTATCAGGGTCCTTGGGAGACCCAGTACTTC. The chain is built from TRBV5-5 and TRBJ2-5, with D maybe TRBD1 (5 bases). This CDR3 has 15 residues. From germline, CDR1 is SGHKS and CDR2 YYEKEE (reference sequence). V was pared by 8 bases and J by 5 bases, with 22 bases between.

The chain combines TRBV9 with TRBJ2-3, with 8 bases lining up with TRBD2. The CDR3 has 15 amino acids. The J segment lost 0 bases and the V segment lost 2 bases, leaving 2 bases of the junction unmatched. Germline CDR1 is SGDLS and CDR2 is YYNGEE. In nucleotides, the CDR3 is TGTGCCAGCAGCGTGCGGGGGGCTAGCACAGATACGCAGTATTTT. Translating it yields CASSVRGASTDTQYF. Full variable domain (rest looked up from reference TRBV9 and TRBJ2-3): DSGVTQTPKHLITATGQRVTLRCSPRSGDLSVYWYQQSLDQGLQFLIQYYNGEERAKGNILERFSAQQFPDLHSELNLSSLELGDSALYFCASSVRGASTDTQYFGPGTRLTVL.

In this sample, this clone turned up once. V and J are TRBV18 and TRBJ2-1; TRBD1 might be the D (5 bases). With 6 bases removed from V and 7 bases from J, the gap between germline ends came to 16 bases. Looked up from germline, CDR1 is KGHSH and CDR2 is LQKENI. This CDR3 contains 14 residues. This chain's CDR3 is CASSPFTSGNEQFF. Here the CDR3 DNA reads TGTGCCAGCTCCCCCTTTACTTCAGGGAATGAGCAGTTCTTC. Based on the CDR3 plus reference TRBV18 and TRBJ2-1, the full variable domain is NAGVMQNPRHLVRRRGQEARLRCSPMKGHSHVYWYRQLPEEGLKFMVYLQKENIIDESGMPKERFSAEFPKEGPSILRIQQVVRGDSAAYFCASSPFTSGNEQFFGPGTRLTVL.

The rearrangement uses TRBV7-9 and TRBJ2-4; D gene ambiguous. Germline V gives CDR1 SEHNR, CDR2 FQNEAQ (reference sequence). The CDR3 sequence is 12 residues long. Trimming removed 1 base from V and 12 bases from J, with 10 bases in between. The CDR3 nucleotides are TGTGCCAGCAGCTTAGATCCGCGAAGTCAGTACTTC. Protein: CASSLDPRSQYF. The whole variable domain, remainder taken from reference TRBV7-9 and TRBJ2-4, is DTGVSQNPRHKITKRGQNVTFRCDPISEHNRLYWYRQTLGQGPEFLTYFQNEAQLEKSRLLSDRFSAERPKGSFSTLEIQRTEQGDSAMYLCASSLDPRSQYFGAGTRLSVL.

This clone was detected only once. The chain carries TRBV9 and TRBJ1-5, with TRBD1 matching over 7 bases. Per the germline V gene, CDR1 is SGDLS and CDR2 is YYNGEE. Trimming at V came to 3 bases and at J to 3 bases, leaving 6 bases not matched to a gene. This CDR3 contains 15 residues. The CDR3 reads CASSGQGFPNQPQHF. The DNA of the CDR3 is TGTGCCAGCAGCGGACAGGGATTCCCCAATCAGCCCCAGCATTTT.